This T cell receptor beta chain was identified during a study of T cell responses to AZD1222 COVID-19 vaccine. Details on this clone: Its antigen is not identified.

The CDR3 covers 15 residues. Trimming removed 3 bases from V and 0 bases from J, with 11 bases in between. CDR1 MGHRA and CDR2 YSYEKL come from the germline V gene. Study-wide results and limits: Spike-wide vaccine-associated CD4 TCRs dominated at 160-218 and 743-854. The donor group comprised mostly white British people and more females; the analysis possibly underestimated clonal diversity. Two AZD1222 administrations were followed by greater Spike-specific TCR breadth and depth. Only a handful of AZD1222 recipients, several in all, had baseline seropositivity.

The table came from immunoSEQ multiplex PCR; TCRdb's copy has only in-frame clones and leaves some out. The sample records under 150,000 clones, 88% being singletons. The sample in question was peripheral blood, obtained on day 0 of AZD1222 vaccination. The chain recombines TRBV4-1 with TRBJ1-2; tentatively, D is TRBD1 (6 bases). This TCR was recovered from an adult in good health. For the CDR3, the DNA is TGCGCCAGCAGCCATGACAACAGGGCTAACTATGGCTACACCTTC. Its protein is CASSHDNRANYGYTF.